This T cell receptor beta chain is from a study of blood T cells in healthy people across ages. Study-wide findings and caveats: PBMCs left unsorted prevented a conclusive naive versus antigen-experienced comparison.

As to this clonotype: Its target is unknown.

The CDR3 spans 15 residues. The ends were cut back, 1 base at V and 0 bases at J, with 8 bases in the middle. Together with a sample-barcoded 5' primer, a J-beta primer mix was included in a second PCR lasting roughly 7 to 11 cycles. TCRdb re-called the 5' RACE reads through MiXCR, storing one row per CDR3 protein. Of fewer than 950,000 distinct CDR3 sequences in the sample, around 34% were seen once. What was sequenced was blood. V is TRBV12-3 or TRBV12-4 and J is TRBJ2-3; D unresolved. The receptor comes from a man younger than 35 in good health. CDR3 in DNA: TGTGCCAGCAGTTTAGGGCGCAGGAGCACAGATACGCAGTATTTT. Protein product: CASSLGRRSTDTQYF.